This T cell receptor beta chain emerged from a study of blood T cell repertoires in COVID-19. Per the germline V gene, CDR1 is LNHNV and CDR2 is YYDKDF (reference sequence). Trimming took 0 bases from V and 6 from J, leaving 15 bases between them. CDR3 length: 15 amino acids. The assay was immunoSEQ multiplex PCR, and TCRdb's table has in-frame clones only and misses some. Seen here are roughly 180,000 clones, less than 85% observed once, and the top ten hold around 18%. The rearrangement joins TRBV15 to TRBJ2-7; D perhaps matches TRBD2 (6 bases). Input material: PBMCs or T cells enriched from blood (not recorded which). The receptor was derived from a man between 60 and 75 years old who had recovered from COVID-19. The DNA for the CDR3 is TGTGCCACCAGCAGAGATTCGGGGAGGAGCAGCGAGCAGTACTTC. Its translation: CATSRDSGRSSEQYF.